The entry that follows covers one TCR beta chain sequence. Its antigen remains unidentified. The CDR3 sequence is 16 residues long. Per the germline V gene, CDR1 is KGHSH and CDR2 is LQKENI. Unmatched junction bases numbered 9, after V lost 5 bases and J lost 7 bases. Sequencing used immunoSEQ multiplex PCR; TCRdb keeps in-frame clones, though not all of them. The sample carries around 650,000 clones, approximately 96% recorded once. CD45RO-negative cells were positively selected for CCR7, leaving out terminally differentiated effector memory CD45RA+ cells. The healthy adult donors were HIV-negative and reported no recent acute infections or vaccinations. These data belong to a study of shared clonotypes between healthy human individuals. Study conclusions and caveats: Sampling was confined to blood; repertoires within tissues likely differ. Few donors limited the genetic and exposure-history diversity represented. Estimated clonotype richness was generally higher in naive than memory subsets.

The origin of this receptor is a woman aged 25 to 39 in good health. The chain recombines TRBV18 with TRBJ2-1; 12 nucleotides agree with TRBD2. Specimen: naive CD8+ T cells sorted from blood. The CDR3 coding sequence is TGTGCCAGCTCATCGCCGGGACTAGCGGGCCTTAATGAGCAGTTCTTC. It yields the protein CASSSPGLAGLNEQFF.